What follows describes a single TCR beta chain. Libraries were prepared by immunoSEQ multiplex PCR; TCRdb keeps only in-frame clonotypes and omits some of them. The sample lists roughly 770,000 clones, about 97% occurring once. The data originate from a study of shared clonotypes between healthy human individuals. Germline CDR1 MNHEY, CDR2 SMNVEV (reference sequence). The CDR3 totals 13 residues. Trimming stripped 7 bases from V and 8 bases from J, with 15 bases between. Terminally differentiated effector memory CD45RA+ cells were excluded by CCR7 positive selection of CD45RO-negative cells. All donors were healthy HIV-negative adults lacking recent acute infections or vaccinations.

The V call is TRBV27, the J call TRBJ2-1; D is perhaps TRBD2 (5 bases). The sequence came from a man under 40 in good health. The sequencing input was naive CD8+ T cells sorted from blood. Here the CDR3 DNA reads TGTGCCAGCATCTCCAAGGCCGGGGATGAGCAGTTCTTC. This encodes CASISKAGDEQFF.